One sample yielded the 6 T cell receptor beta chains listed below, sequenced in a study of T cell responses to AZD1222 COVID-19 vaccine. Measured with immunoSEQ multiplex PCR; TCRdb has only the in-frame clones, and not every one. The sample lists around 150,000 clones, 90% to 95% occurring once. Sequences were derived from peripheral blood, sampled 28 days after the second AZD1222 dose. These receptors were taken from an adult who received the AZD1222 COVID-19 vaccine.

The rearrangement uses TRBV2 and TRBJ1-5; maybe TRBD1 (5 bases). With 8 bases removed from V and 4 bases from J, the gap between germline ends came to 12 bases. The CDR3 has 13 amino acids. Germline assignment: CDR1 SNHLY and CDR2 FYNNEI. The chain's CDR3 is CASRRDVNQPQHF. As DNA, the CDR3 is TGTGCCAGCCGCCGGGACGTAAATCAGCCCCAGCATTTT.

This rearrangement joins TRBV3-1 (or the pseudogene TRBV3-2) to TRBJ1-5; D may be TRBD1 (5 bases). There are 14 residues in the CDR3. CDR1 is LGHDT, CDR2 YNNKEL, per germline (reference sequence). The V and J ends lost 5 bases and 5 bases respectively, with 13 bases between them. The CDR3 loop reads CASSSLGVDQPQHF. For the CDR3, the DNA is TGTGCCAGCAGCTCCCTGGGGGTGGATCAGCCCCAGCATTTT.

V gene TRBV2 combines with J gene TRBJ1-2; no definite D call. V lost 3 bases, J lost 1 base, and 6 bases lay in between. The CDR3 has 13 residues. Germline V lookup: CDR1 SNHLY, CDR2 FYNNEI. This CDR3 is CASSENNNYGYTF. The CDR3 DNA sequence: TGTGCCAGCAGTGAGAATAATAACTATGGCTACACCTTC.

This chain links TRBV27 with TRBJ1-1; D is unresolved. The CDR3 consists of 14 residues. Germline V lookup: CDR1 MNHEY, CDR2 SMNVEV (reference sequence). V lost 2 bases and J 0 bases, leaving 7 bases between the germline ends. DNA for the CDR3: TGTGCCAGCAGTTTAACCGATATGAACACTGAAGCTTTCTTT. As protein: CASSLTDMNTEAFF.

The rearrangement links TRBV9 to TRBJ2-1, with no clear D. The V gene lost 0 bases and the J gene lost 0 bases, with 10 bases spanning the gap. Per germline, CDR1 SGDLS and CDR2 YYNGEE. The CDR3 is made up of 16 amino acids. CDR3: CASSVAGSSSYNEQFF. In DNA form, the CDR3 reads TGTGCCAGCAGCGTAGCCGGCTCTAGCTCCTACAATGAGCAGTTCTTC.

V and J are TRBV5-1 and TRBJ2-7; D is possibly TRBD2 (6 bases). The V end lost 1 base, the J end lost 2 bases, and 10 bases lay between the germline ends. The CDR3 is made up of 14 amino acids. Germline V lookup: CDR1 SGHRS, CDR2 YFSETQ. The CDR3 region is CASSLSGGAYEQYF. DNA for the CDR3: TGCGCCAGCAGCTTGTCGGGCGGGGCCTACGAGCAGTACTTC.